One and the same sample provided the 27 T cell receptor beta chains below, sequenced in a study of T cells in Graves' hyperthyroidism and ophthalmopathy. Regions amplified from RNA transcripts were the TCR beta CDR3 regions. When the TCR CDR3 underwent first-round RT-PCR, the HTBI primer set was used. TCRdb reprocessed the multiplex PCR reads via MiXCR and lists one record per CDR3 protein. The table includes hundreds of thousands of distinct CDR3 sequences, about a sixth detected once. Sequenced input: blood. Receptor source: a woman aged 18-29 years with Graves' ophthalmopathy.

This clonotype was seen ten or more times. This chain uses TRBV12-3 or TRBV12-4 with TRBJ2-1; D may match TRBD1 or TRBD2 (5 bases each). V lost 8 bases to trimming and J lost 9 bases, with 8 bases between them. The CDR3 runs 10 residues. The CDR3 bases are TGTGCCAGCGGGGGAATTGAGCAGTTCTTC. Translated, it gives CASGGIEQFF.

This clonotype was seen many times. The V call is TRBV3-1, the J call TRBJ2-2; D is ambiguous. Germline assignment: CDR1 LGHDT and CDR2 YNNKEL (reference sequence). Trimming pared 3 bases from V and 7 bases from J, leaving 6 bases between. The CDR3 sequence is 12 residues long. CDR3 loop: CASSQKDGELFF. As DNA, the CDR3 is TGTGCCAGCAGCCAGAAAGACGGGGAGCTGTTTTTT.

This clonotype was seen at least ten times. The CDR3 coding sequence is TGTGCCTGGAGTGTAAGCAGGCAGCTCTACAATGAGCAGTTCTTC. Protein product: CAWSVSRQLYNEQFF. The chain links TRBV30 to TRBJ2-1; D remains ambiguous. The V end was cut by 0 bases, the J end by 3 bases, with 12 bases between. The CDR3 has 15 amino acids. CDR1 and CDR2 from the germline V gene are GTSNPN and SVGIG (reference sequence).

This clonotype has a count of ten or more. The chain carries TRBV3-1 and TRBJ1-1, with unresolved D. V was shortened by 6 bases and J by 4 bases, with 12 bases between the two germline ends. Germline CDR1 and CDR2: LGHDT and YNNKEL (reference sequence). CDR3 length equals 13 residues. Written as DNA, the CDR3 is TGTGCCAGCAGGTCCGAGGGCGGCACTGAAGCTTTCTTT. Amino acid sequence: CASRSEGGTEAFF.

As regards this clonotype: A read error may explain this, as a much larger clone is one base away. This chain connects TRBV3-1 to TRBJ1-3; D is possibly TRBD1 (5 bases). The CDR3 is 13 amino acids. Germline loops: CDR1 LGHDT, CDR2 YNNKEL (reference sequence). The CDR3 loop is CVSSQGAGNTIYF. The CDR3 coding sequence is TGTGTCAGCAGCCAAGGGGCTGGAAACACCATATATTTT.

In its sample, this clonotype was seen many times. The rearrangement uses TRBV6-1 and TRBJ1-5; the D is unclear. Germline lookup yields CDR1 MNHNS and CDR2 SASEGT. This CDR3 has 14 residues. V was pared by 4 bases and J by 6 bases, with 13 bases between. This CDR3 is CASSAIRGTQPQHF. Here the CDR3 DNA reads TGTGCCAGCAGTGCCATCCGGGGAACTCAGCCCCAGCATTTT.

This clonotype was observed a few times. V gene TRBV6-1 combines with J gene TRBJ1-2, with 10 bases identical to TRBD1. This CDR3 comprises 16 residues. Germline values: CDR1 MNHNS, CDR2 SASEGT. Trimming removed 1 base from V and 3 bases from J; junction bases left unmatched: 5. For the CDR3, the DNA is TGTGCCAGCAGTGAAGAAGGGACAGGGGTGGACTATGGCTACACCTTC. The encoded protein is CASSEEGTGVDYGYTF.

This clonotype has more than one count but fewer than ten. The V and J genes are TRBV7-3 and TRBJ1-4; 8 bases map to TRBD1. V lost 2 bases and J lost 5; bases outside the gene matches: 7. This CDR3 contains 16 residues. The germline gives CDR1 SGHTA, CDR2 FQGTGA. The chain's CDR3 is CASSLLRDRPNEKLFF. CDR3 sequence (DNA): TGTGCCAGCAGCTTACTACGGGACAGGCCAAATGAAAAACTGTTTTTT.

This clonotype was recorded at least ten times. The chain combines TRBV28 with TRBJ2-7, with 8 bases matching TRBD1. After removal of 4 bases from V and 3 bases from J, the junction contained 5 bases not matched to a gene. This CDR3 contains 14 residues. CDR1 and CDR2 (germline): MDHEN, SYDVKM. This CDR3 reads CASSSRDRGYEQYF. The CDR3 nucleotides read TGTGCCAGCAGTTCCCGAGACAGGGGCTACGAGCAGTACTTC.

This clonotype has at least ten counts. This chain uses TRBV30 with TRBJ1-1, with D perhaps matching TRBD1 (5 bases). V gave up 1 base and J gave up 6 bases, with 21 bases separating them. The CDR3 has 16 amino acids. Germline V gives CDR1 GTSNPN, CDR2 SVGIG (reference sequence). CDR3 sequence reads: CAWSGYRPRPVAEAFF. The CDR3 DNA reads as TGTGCCTGGAGTGGGTACAGGCCCAGACCAGTTGCTGAAGCTTTCTTT. Full variable domain (remainder filled in from reference TRBV30 and TRBJ1-1): SQTIHQWPATLVQPVGSPLSLECTVEGTSNPNLYWYRQAAGRGLQLLFYSVGIGQISSEVPQNLSASRPQDRQFILSSKKLLLSDSGFYLCAWSGYRPRPVAEAFFGQGTRLTVV.

This clonotype was counted at least ten times. The chain combines TRBV10-3 with TRBJ1-2; 9 bases fit TRBD1. The CDR3 spans 16 residues. In germline, CDR1 is ENHRY, CDR2 SYGVKD. Unmatched junction bases numbered 8, after V lost 0 bases and J lost 6 bases. CDR3 nucleotides: TGTGCCATCAGTGAGTCGAGGGACAGGGAGTCAGATGGCTACACCTTC. Translation gives CAISESRDRESDGYTF.

This clonotype was counted between two and nine times. This CDR3 is CASSREEQYF. Here the CDR3 DNA reads TGTGCCAGCAGTAGAGAAGAGCAGTACTTC. The chain is built from TRBV27 and TRBJ2-7; D gene ambiguous. CDR1 is MNHEY and CDR2 is SMNVEV in the germline V gene (reference sequence). Trimming took 5 bases from V and 7 from J, leaving 6 bases between them. The CDR3 extends over 10 amino acids.

The rearrangement joins TRBV6-1 to TRBJ2-3, with a weak D call TRBD2 (6 bases). The germline V gene has CDR1 MNHNS and CDR2 SASEGT. Trimming took off 8 bases at V and 1 base at J, with 13 bases between the two ends. The length of the CDR3 is 14 residues. DNA of the CDR3: TGTGCCAGCTATTGGGACTTACGCACAGATACGCAGTATTTT. Protein: CASYWDLRTDTQYF.

This clonotype was seen only a few times. The CDR3 loop is CASSIDPGRENGYTF. The CDR3 DNA reads TGTGCCAGTAGTATAGACCCTGGCAGGGAAAACGGCTACACCTTC. V gene TRBV19 combines with J gene TRBJ1-2, with D perhaps TRBD1 (5 bases). CDR1 is LNHDA, CDR2 SQIVND, per germline (reference sequence). The CDR3 is 15 residues long. Trimming removed 0 bases at V and 8 bases at J, with 16 bases between. Variable domain in full (rest from reference TRBV19 and TRBJ1-2): DGGITQSPKYLFRKEGQNVTLSCEQNLNHDAMYWYRQDPGQGLRLIYYSQIVNDFQKGDIAEGYSVSREKKESFPLTVTSAQKNPTAFYLCASSIDPGRENGYTFGSGTRLTVV.

This clonotype was detected a few times. The chain carries TRBV19 and TRBJ2-7; 10 nucleotides agree with TRBD1. Trimming at V came to 6 bases and at J to 6 bases, leaving 5 bases not matched to a gene. The germline CDR1 and CDR2 sequences are LNHDA and SQIVND (reference sequence). The CDR3 has 13 residues. CDR3 DNA sequence: TGTGCCAGTAGCGGACAGGGGGGAGGCGAGCAGTACTTC. It yields the protein CASSGQGGGEQYF.

The rearrangement uses TRBV5-8 and TRBJ2-2; tentatively, D is TRBD2 (6 bases). The CDR3 is 14 amino acids. Germline loops: CDR1 SGHTS, CDR2 YDEGEE. Trimming took off 2 bases at V and 5 bases at J, with 10 bases between the two ends. In nucleotides, the CDR3 is TGTGCCAGCAGCTTCGTGGGGGGAACCGGGGAGCTGTTTTTT. Its protein is CASSFVGGTGELFF.

This clonotype was detected many times. The V gene is TRBV11-2, the J gene TRBJ2-3; D is unclear. There are 15 residues in the CDR3. Trimming took off 0 bases at V and 0 bases at J, with 7 bases between the two ends. Germline V CDR1 and CDR2: SGHAT, FQNNGV. The CDR3 DNA is TGTGCCAGCAGCTTAGAGGGGTATAGCACAGATACGCAGTATTTT. Amino acid sequence: CASSLEGYSTDTQYF.

The table lists this clonotype with a few counts. The rearrangement joins TRBV7-2 to TRBJ2-3; no clear D. Trimming took 6 bases from V and 6 from J, leaving 16 bases between them. The CDR3 length is 14 residues. Germline V CDR1 and CDR2: SGHTA, FQGNSA. This CDR3 is CASSFRTAPDTQYF. DNA of the CDR3: TGTGCCAGCAGTTTCCGAACAGCTCCCGATACGCAGTATTTT.

Concerning this clonotype: A much larger clone lies one base from this, so it may be a read error. The V call is TRBV7-3, the J call TRBJ2-7; 12 bases map to TRBD2. Losses at the gene ends were 5 bases for V and 5 bases for J; bases not matched to a gene: 4. CDR1 SGHTA and CDR2 FQGTGA come from the germline V gene. The CDR3 loop spans 14 amino acids. The DNA of the CDR3 is TGTGCCAGCAGCCTAGCGGGAGGGTTCGACGAGCAGTACTTC. Translated: CASSLAGGFDEQYF.

This clonotype was detected ten times or more. The chain employs TRBV3-1 and TRBJ1-1; TRBD1 matches 10 bases. CDR3 length: 15 residues. Germline CDR1 LGHDT, CDR2 YNNKEL (reference sequence). Germline trimming cut 4 bases from V and 3 bases from J; bases unmatched to any gene: 5. Here the CDR3 reads CASSPRQGADTEAFF. The CDR3 DNA follows: TGTGCCAGCAGCCCCCGACAGGGGGCGGACACTGAAGCTTTCTTT. The whole variable domain, filled in from reference TRBV3-1 and TRBJ1-1, reads DTAVSQTPKYLVTQMGNDKSIKCEQNLGHDTMYWYKQDSKKFLKIMFSYNNKELIINETVPNRFSPKSPDKAHLNLHINSLELGDSAVYFCASSPRQGADTEAFFGQGTRLTVV.

This clonotype occurred many times. The genes are TRBV18 and TRBJ1-1; D remains ambiguous. V was trimmed by 0 bases and J by 4 bases, leaving 6 bases between them. Germline CDR1 is KGHSH and CDR2 is LQKENI. This CDR3 comprises 13 residues. The CDR3 here is CASSPPGSTEAFF. CDR3 nucleotide sequence: TGTGCCAGCTCACCACCGGGGTCCACTGAAGCTTTCTTT.

CDR3 amino acids: CASSPGLTGRAGGETQYF. CDR3 nucleotides: TGTGCCAGCTCACCAGGTTTGACTGGGAGGGCCGGAGGAGAGACCCAGTACTTC. The chain combines TRBV18 with TRBJ2-5; 7 bases match TRBD2. The V segment lost 2 bases and the J segment 4 bases; nucleotides outside the gene matches: 16. Germline V gene data show CDR1 as KGHSH and CDR2 as LQKENI. This CDR3 spans 18 amino acids.

This clonotype was observed many times. For the CDR3, the DNA is TGTGCCAGCAGTTACTCGTCTAGCCTCTACTACAATGAGCAGTTCTTC. Its translation is CASSYSSSLYYNEQFF. This chain joins TRBV6-6 and TRBJ2-1; tentatively, D is TRBD2 (5 bases). The CDR3 is 16 residues long. V lost 0 bases and J 3 bases, leaving 12 bases between the germline ends. Germline V lookup: CDR1 MNHNY, CDR2 SVGAGI (reference sequence).

The V and J genes are TRBV2 and TRBJ2-7; 10 bases line up with TRBD1. Trimming at V came to 6 bases and at J to 5 bases, leaving 10 bases not matched to a gene. Germline V gene sequence: CDR1 SNHLY, CDR2 FYNNEI. This CDR3 has 15 residues. The CDR3 region has the DNA TGTGCCAGCAGCTTCACCGGGACAGGGGATAACGAGCAGTACTTC. Amino acid sequence: CASSFTGTGDNEQYF.

This clonotype was counted at least ten times. This sequence joins TRBV7-3 and TRBJ2-3; D is unresolved. Trimming left V 2 bases short and J 1 base short, with 10 bases between. The CDR3 loop spans 15 amino acids. Germline CDR1 and CDR2: SGHTA and FQGTGA. The CDR3 here is CASSLSSHGTDTQYF. The CDR3, as DNA: TGTGCCAGCAGCTTATCCTCCCACGGCACAGATACGCAGTATTTT.

The table lists this clonotype with a few counts. The V gene is TRBV10-3, the J gene TRBJ2-6, with D tentatively TRBD2 (6 bases). This CDR3 is built from 18 residues. Trimming stripped 8 bases from V and 1 base from J, with 21 bases between. Germline loops: CDR1 ENHRY, CDR2 SYGVKD. CDR3 nucleotide sequence: TGTGCCATCGGGAGGACGTGGGGGTTCTCTTCTGGGGCCAACGTCCTGACTTTC. Translating it yields CAIGRTWGFSSGANVLTF.

In the case of this clonotype: This may come from a read error, since a much larger clone is one base off. The genes are TRBV3-1 and TRBJ2-3; TRBD2 aligns across 9 bases. This CDR3 comprises 18 residues. Per germline, CDR1 LGHDT and CDR2 YNNKEL (reference sequence). The CDR3 sequence: CASSQELRRASGTDTRYF. For the CDR3, the DNA is TGTGCCAGCAGCCAAGAATTGCGGAGGGCTAGCGGGACAGATACGCGGTATTTT.